One and the same sample provided the 2 T cell receptor beta chains below, sequenced in a study of radiotherapy plus CTLA-4 blockade in lung cancer. Sequencing was performed with immunoSEQ multiplex PCR; in TCRdb, only in-frame clones are kept and a portion is missing. The repertoire consists of about 70,000 clones, with less than 80% occurring once and the leading ten covering roughly a tenth. The sample here was peripheral blood, taken from a patient treated with radiotherapy plus ipilimumab. These receptors all come from a human donor with non-small cell lung cancer who had a complete response to radiotherapy plus ipilimumab.

The chain recombines TRBV28 with TRBJ1-4; D is unclear. Per the germline V gene, CDR1 is MDHEN and CDR2 is SYDVKM. CDR3 size: 13 residues. V gave up 6 bases and J gave up 2 bases, with 7 bases separating them. CDR3 protein: CASSPGTNEKLFF. The CDR3 region has the DNA TGTGCCAGCAGCCCGGGGACTAATGAAAAACTGTTTTTT.

In the case of this clone: Additional DNA sequences in this sample encode the identical CDR3. The V gene is TRBV9, the J gene TRBJ2-5; TRBD1 aligns across 7 bases. J lost 5 bases, V lost 0 bases, and 4 bases had no gene match. The CDR3 length is 14 residues. Looked up from germline, CDR1 is SGDLS and CDR2 is YYNGEE. CDR3 coding DNA: TGTGCCAGCAGCGTAGGGGGACAGCAGGAGACCCAGTACTTC. Protein sequence: CASSVGGQQETQYF.